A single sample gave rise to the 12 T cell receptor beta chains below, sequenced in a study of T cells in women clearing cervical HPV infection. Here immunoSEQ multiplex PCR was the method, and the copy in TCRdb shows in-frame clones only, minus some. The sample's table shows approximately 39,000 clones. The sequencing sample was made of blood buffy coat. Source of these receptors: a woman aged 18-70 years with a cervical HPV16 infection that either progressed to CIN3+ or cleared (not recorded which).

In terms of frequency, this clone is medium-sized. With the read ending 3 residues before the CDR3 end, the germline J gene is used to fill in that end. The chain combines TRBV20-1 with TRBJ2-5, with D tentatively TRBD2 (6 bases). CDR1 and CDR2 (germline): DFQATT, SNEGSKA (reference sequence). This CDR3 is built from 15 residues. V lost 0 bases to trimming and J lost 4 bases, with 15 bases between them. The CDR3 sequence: CSARDLRLALETQYF. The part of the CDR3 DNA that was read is TGCAGTGCTAGAGACTTAAGGCTAGCGCTAGAGACC.

CDR3 DNA (partial): TGTGCCAGCAGTGTAAGGGGGACTGAA. This translates into CASSVRGTE. The whole CDR3 protein is CASSVRGTEAFF. This chain connects TRBV6-2 or TRBV6-3 to TRBJ1-1; D possibly corresponds to TRBD1 (6 bases). The missing CDR3 end, 3 residues past where the read stops, is filled in from the germline J gene. Trimming removed 5 bases from V and 5 bases from J, with 9 bases in between. Germline V gene data show CDR1 as MNHEY and CDR2 as SVGEGT. The length of the CDR3 is 12 residues.

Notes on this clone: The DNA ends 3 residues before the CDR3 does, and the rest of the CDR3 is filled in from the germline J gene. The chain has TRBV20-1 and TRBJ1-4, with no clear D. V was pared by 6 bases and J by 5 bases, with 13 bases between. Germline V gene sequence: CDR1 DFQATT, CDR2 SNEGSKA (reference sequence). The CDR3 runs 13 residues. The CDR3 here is CSAVGPGNEKLFF. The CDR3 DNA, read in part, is TGCAGTGCCGTCGGCCCGGGGAATGAAAAA.

The sequenced part of the CDR3 DNA is TGTGCCAGCAGTGCCTACCAATATTTACCG. This gives the protein CASSAYQYLP. The entire CDR3 is CASSAYQYLPLFF. V gene TRBV2 combines with J gene TRBJ2-2; D gene ambiguous. The read ends 3 residues before the CDR3 terminus; that terminus is restored from the germline J gene. The CDR3 is made up of 13 amino acids. Germline V gene lookup returns CDR1 SNHLY and CDR2 FYNNEI.

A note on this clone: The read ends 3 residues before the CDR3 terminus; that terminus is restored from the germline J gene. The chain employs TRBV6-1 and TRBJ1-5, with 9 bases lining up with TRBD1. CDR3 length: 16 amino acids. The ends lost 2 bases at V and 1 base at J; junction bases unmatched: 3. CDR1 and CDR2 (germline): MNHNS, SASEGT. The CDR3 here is CASSESDRGSNQPQHF. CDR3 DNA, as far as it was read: TGTGCCAGCAGTGAATCGGACAGGGGCAGCAATCAGCCC.

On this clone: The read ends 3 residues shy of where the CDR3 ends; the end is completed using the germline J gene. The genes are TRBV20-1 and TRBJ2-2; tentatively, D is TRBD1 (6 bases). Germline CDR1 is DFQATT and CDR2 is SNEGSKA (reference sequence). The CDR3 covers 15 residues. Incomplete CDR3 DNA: TGCAGTGCTAGCGGGACACCAGGATATGGTTCACCG. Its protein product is CSASGTPGYGSP. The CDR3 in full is CSASGTPGYGSPLFF.

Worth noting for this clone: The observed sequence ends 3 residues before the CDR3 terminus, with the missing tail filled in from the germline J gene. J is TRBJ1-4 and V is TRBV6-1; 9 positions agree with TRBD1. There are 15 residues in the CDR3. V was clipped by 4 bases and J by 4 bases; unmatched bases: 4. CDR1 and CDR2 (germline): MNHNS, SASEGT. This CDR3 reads CASSATGGGNEKLFF. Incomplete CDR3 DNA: TGTGCCAGCAGTGCCACAGGGGGCGGTAATGAAAAA.

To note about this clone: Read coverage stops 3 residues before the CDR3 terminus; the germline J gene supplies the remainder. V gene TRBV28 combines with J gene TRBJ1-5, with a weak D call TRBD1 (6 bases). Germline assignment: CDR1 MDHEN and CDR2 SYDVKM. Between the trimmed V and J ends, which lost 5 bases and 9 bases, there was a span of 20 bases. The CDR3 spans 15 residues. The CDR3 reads CASSGTSPHMRPQHF. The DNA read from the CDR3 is TGTGCCAGCAGTGGGACAAGTCCTCACATGAGGCCC.

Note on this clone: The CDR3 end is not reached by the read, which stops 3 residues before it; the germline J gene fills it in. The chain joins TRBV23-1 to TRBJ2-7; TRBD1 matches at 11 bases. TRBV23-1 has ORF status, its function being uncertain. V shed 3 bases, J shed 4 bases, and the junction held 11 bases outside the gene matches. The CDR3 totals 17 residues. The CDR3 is CASSHPLPGQGGYEQYF. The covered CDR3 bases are TGCGCCAGCAGTCACCCTCTGCCGGGACAGGGGGGGTACGAG.

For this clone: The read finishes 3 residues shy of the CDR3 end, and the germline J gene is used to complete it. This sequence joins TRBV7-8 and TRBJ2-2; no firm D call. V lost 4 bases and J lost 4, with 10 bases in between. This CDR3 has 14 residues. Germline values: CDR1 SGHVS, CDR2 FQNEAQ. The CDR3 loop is CASSSVHGTGELFF. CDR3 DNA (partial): TGTGCCAGCAGCTCGGTGCACGGCACCGGGGAG. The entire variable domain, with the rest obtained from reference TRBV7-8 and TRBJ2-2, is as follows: GAGVSQSPRYKVAKRGQDVALRCDPISGHVSLFWYQQALGQGPEFLTYFQNEAQLDKSGLPSDRFFAERPEGSVSTLKIQRTQQEDSAVYLCASSSVHGTGELFFGEGSRLTVL.

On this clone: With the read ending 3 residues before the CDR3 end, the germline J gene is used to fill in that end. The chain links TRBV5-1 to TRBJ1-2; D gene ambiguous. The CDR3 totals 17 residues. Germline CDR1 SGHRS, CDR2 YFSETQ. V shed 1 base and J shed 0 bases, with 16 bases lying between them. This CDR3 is CASSLRANIPPNYGYTF. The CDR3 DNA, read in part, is TGCGCCAGCAGCTTGAGGGCCAACATCCCCCCTAACTATGGC.

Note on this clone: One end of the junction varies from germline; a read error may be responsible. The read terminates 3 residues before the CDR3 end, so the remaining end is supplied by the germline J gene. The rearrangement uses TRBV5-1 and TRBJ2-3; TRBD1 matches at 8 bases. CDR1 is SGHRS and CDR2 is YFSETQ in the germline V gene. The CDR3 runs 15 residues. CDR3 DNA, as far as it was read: TGCTCCAGCAGCTCCCAGGGGGCATACGGAGAGACG. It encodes CSSSSQGAYGET. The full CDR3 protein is CSSSSQGAYGETQYF.